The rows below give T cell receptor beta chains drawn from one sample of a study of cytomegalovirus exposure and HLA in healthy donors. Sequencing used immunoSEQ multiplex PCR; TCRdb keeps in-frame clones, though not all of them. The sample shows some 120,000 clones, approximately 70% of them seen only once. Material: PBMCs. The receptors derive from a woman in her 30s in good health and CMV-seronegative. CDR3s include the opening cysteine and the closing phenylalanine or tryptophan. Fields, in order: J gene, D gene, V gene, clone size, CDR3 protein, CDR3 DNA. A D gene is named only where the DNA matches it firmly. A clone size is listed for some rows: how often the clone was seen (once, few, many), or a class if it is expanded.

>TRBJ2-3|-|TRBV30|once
CAWSRGTPSTDTQYF
TGTGCCTGGAGCCGAGGGACTCCAAGCACAGATACGCAGTATTTT
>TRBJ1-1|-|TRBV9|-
CASSSHGGTEAFF
TGTGCCAGCAGTTCTCACGGGGGGACTGAAGCTTTCTTT
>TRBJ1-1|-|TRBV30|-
CAWSYRTVMNTEAFF
TGTGCCTGGAGTTACAGGACAGTCATGAACACTGAAGCTTTCTTT
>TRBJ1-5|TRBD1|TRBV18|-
CASSLASGQGADQPQHF
TGTGCCAGCTCACTAGCCTCGGGACAGGGGGCCGATCAGCCCCAGCATTTT
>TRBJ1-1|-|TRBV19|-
CASSIELGMNTEAFF
TGTGCCAGTAGTATAGAACTGGGCATGAACACTGAAGCTTTCTTT
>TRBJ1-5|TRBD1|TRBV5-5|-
CASSLGTGDNQPQHF
TGTGCCAGCAGCTTAGGTACAGGGGATAATCAGCCCCAGCATTTT
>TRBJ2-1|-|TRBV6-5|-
CASRPEAVREQFF
TGTGCCAGCAGGCCGGAGGCCGTTCGGGAGCAGTTCTTC
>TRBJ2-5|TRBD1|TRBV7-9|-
CASSQGASGEETQYF
TGTGCCAGCAGCCAGGGGGCGTCAGGAGAAGAGACCCAGTACTTC
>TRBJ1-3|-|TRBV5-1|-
CASSLQGSGNTIYF
TGCGCCAGCAGCCTACAGGGCTCTGGAAACACCATATATTTT
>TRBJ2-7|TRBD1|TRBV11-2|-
CASSFGTGSYEQYF
TGTGCCAGCAGTTTCGGGACAGGGAGCTACGAGCAGTACTTC